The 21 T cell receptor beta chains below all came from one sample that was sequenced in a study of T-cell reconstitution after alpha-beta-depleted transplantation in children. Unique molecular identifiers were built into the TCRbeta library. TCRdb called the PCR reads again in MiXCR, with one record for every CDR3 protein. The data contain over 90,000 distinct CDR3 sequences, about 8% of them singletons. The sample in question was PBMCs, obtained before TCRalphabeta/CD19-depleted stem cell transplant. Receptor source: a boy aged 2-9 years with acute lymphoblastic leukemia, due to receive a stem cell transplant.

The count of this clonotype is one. For the CDR3, the DNA is TGTGCCAGCTCATTCAAGAGTCCCTTTTATGGCTACACCTTC. The encoded protein is CASSFKSPFYGYTF. The chain is built from TRBV18 and TRBJ1-2; D call uncertain. The CDR3 contains 14 residues. Germline V gives CDR1 KGHSH, CDR2 LQKENI. The ends were cut back, 5 bases at V and 5 bases at J, with 15 bases in the middle.

CDR3 amino acids: CSVPSGNTIYF. In DNA, the CDR3 is TGCAGCGTCCCCTCTGGAAACACCATATATTTT. The rearrangement uses TRBV29-1 and TRBJ1-3; D remains unclear. From germline, CDR1 is SQVTM and CDR2 ANQGSEA. With 6 bases removed from V and 0 bases from J, the gap between germline ends came to 3 bases. This CDR3 has 11 residues. Filled out from reference TRBV29-1 and TRBJ1-3, the complete variable domain reads SAVISQKPSRDICQRGTSLTIQCQVDSQVTMMFWYRQQPGQSLTLIATANQGSEATYESGFVIDKFPISRPNLTFSTLTVSNMSPEDSSIYLCSVPSGNTIYFGEGSWLTVV.

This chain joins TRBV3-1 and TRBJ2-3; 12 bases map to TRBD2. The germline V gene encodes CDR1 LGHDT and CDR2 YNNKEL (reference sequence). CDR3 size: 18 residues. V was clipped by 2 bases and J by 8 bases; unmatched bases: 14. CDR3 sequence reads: CASSQHPATSGRLGTQYF. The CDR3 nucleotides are TGTGCCAGCAGCCAACACCCAGCGACTAGCGGGAGACTGGGTACGCAGTATTTT.

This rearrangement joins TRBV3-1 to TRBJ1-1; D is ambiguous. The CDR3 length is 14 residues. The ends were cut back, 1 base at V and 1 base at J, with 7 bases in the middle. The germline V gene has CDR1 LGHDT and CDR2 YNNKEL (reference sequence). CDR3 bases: TGTGCCAGCAGCCAAGTTCGACAGAACACTGAAGCTTTCTTT. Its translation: CASSQVRQNTEAFF.

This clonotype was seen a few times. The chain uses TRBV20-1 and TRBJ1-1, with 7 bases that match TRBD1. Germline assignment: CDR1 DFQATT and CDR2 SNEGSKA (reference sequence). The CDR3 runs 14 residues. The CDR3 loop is CRGDSHLMNTEAFF. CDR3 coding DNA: TGCAGGGGGGACAGCCACCTTATGAACACTGAAGCTTTCTTT.

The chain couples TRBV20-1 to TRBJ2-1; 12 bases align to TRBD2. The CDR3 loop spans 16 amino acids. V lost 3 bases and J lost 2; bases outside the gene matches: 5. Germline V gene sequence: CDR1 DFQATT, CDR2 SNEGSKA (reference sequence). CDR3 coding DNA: TGCAGTGCTAGCTACCTAGCGGGGGGGACCTACAATGAGCAGTTCTTC. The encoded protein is CSASYLAGGTYNEQFF.

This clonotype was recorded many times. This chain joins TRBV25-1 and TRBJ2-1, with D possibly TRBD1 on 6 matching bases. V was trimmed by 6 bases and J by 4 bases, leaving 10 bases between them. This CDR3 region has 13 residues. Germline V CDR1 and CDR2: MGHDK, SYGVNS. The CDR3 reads CASRDSAYNEQFF. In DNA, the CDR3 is TGTGCCAGCAGGGACAGCGCTTACAATGAGCAGTTCTTC.

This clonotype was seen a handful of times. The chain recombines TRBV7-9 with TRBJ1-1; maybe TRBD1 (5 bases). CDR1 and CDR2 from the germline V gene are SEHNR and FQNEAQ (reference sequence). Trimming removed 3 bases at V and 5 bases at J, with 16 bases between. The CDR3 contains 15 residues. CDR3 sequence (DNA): TGTGCCAGCAGCTTGCGGACAAGCGAGGGAACTGAAGCTTTCTTT. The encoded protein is CASSLRTSEGTEAFF.

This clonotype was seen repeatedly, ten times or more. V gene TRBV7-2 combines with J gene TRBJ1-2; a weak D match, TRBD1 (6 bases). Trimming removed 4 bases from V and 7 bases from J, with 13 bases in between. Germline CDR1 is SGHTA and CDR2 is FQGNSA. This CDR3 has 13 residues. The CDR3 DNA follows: TGTGCCAGCAGCTCCCACAGGGAGAGTGGCTACACCTTC. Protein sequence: CASSSHRESGYTF.

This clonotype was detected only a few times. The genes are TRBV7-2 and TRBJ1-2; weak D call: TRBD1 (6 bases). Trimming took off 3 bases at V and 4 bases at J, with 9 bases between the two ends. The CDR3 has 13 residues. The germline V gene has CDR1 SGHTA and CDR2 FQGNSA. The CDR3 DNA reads TGTGCCAGCAGCTTCCAGGGGCCCTATGGCTACACCTTC. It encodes CASSFQGPYGYTF.

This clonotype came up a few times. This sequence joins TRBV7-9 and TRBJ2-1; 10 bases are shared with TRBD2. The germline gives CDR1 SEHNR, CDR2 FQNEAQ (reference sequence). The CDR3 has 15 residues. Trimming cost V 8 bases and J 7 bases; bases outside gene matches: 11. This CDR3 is CASVRAGGRGNEQFF. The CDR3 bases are TGTGCCAGCGTTAGAGCGGGGGGGCGGGGGAATGAGCAGTTCTTC.

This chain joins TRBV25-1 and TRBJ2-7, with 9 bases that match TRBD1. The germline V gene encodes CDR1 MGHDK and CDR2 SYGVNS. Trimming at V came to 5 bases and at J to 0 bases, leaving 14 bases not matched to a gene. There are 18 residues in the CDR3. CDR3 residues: CASSKNPGQGPSSYEQYF. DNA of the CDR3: TGTGCCAGCAGTAAAAATCCGGGACAGGGACCTTCCTCCTACGAGCAGTACTTC.

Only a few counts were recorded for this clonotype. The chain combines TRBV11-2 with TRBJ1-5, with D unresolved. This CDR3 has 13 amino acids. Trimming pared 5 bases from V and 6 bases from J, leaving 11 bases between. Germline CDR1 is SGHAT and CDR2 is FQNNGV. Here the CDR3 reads CASSRRGSQPQHF. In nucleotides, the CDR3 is TGTGCCAGCAGCCGTAGAGGGAGTCAGCCCCAGCATTTT.

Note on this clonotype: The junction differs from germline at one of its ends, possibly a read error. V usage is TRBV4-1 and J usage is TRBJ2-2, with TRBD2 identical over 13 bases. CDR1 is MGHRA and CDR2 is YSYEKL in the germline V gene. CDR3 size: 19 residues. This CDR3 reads CASSQGGLAGFANSGELFF. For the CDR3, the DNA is TGCGCCAGCAGCCAAGGGGGACTAGCGGGGTTCGCGAACAGCGGGGAGCTGTTTTTT.

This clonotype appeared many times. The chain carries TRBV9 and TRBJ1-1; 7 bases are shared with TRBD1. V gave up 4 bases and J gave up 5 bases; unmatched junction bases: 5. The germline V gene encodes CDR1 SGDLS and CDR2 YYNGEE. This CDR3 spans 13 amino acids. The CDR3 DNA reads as TGTGCCAGCAGCCCCTCAGGGGGAACTGAAGCTTTCTTT. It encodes CASSPSGGTEAFF.

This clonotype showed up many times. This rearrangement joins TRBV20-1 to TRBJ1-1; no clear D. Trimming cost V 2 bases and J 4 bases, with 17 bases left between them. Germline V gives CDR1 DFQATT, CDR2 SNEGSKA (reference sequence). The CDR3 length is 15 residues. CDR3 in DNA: TGCAGTGCTAGACCCACCCTGGGAGGGTCCACTGAAGCTTTCTTT. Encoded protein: CSARPTLGGSTEAFF.

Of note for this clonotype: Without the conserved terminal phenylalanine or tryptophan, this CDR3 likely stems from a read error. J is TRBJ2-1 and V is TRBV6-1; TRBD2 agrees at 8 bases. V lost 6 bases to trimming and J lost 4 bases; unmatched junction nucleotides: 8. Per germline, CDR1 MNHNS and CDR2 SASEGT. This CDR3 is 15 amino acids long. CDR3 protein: CASSFTAGAYNEQFS. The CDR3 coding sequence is TGTGCCAGCAGCTTTACAGCGGGGGCTTACAATGAGCAGTTCTCC.

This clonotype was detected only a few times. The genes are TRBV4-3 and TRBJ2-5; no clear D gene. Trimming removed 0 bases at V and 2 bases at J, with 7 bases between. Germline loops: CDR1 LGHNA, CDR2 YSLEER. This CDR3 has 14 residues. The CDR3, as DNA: TGCGCCAGCAGCCAAGATCCGTTACAAGAGACCCAGTACTTC. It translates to CASSQDPLQETQYF.

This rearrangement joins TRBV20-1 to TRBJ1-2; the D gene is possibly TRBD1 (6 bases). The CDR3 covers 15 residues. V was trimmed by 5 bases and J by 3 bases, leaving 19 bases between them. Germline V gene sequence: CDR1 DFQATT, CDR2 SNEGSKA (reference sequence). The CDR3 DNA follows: TGCAGTGCTGACAAGGACAGCTGGGGAGACTATGGCTACACCTTC. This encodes CSADKDSWGDYGYTF.

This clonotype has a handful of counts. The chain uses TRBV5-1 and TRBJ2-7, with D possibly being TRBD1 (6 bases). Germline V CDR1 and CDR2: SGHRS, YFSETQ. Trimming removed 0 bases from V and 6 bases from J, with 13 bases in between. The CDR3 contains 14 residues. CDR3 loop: CASSLATGYGEQYF. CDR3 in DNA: TGCGCCAGCAGCTTGGCAACAGGGTACGGCGAGCAGTACTTC.

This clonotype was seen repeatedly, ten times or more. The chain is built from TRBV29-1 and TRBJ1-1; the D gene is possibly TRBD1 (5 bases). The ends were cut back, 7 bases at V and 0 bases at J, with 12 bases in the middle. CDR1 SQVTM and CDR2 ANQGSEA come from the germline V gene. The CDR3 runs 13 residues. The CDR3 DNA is TGCAGCGGCTCCGGACACCTGAACACTGAAGCTTTCTTT. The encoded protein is CSGSGHLNTEAFF.